The 28 T cell receptor beta chains below come from one sample, sequenced in a study of blood T cell repertoires in COVID-19. TCRdb's table, derived via immunoSEQ multiplex PCR, lists solely in-frame clones and lacks some. The table has approximately 100,000 clones, roughly 89% seen once; the top ten hold 4% to 4.5%. The material sequenced was peripheral blood. Receptors originate from a human donor with COVID-19, enrolled during active disease. The donor label of this sample is uncertain.

The V gene is TRBV3-1 (or the pseudogene TRBV3-2), the J gene TRBJ1-1; perhaps TRBD1 as D (6 bases). The CDR3 totals 14 residues. The V end was cut by 0 bases, the J end by 6 bases, with 11 bases between. CDR1 and CDR2 (germline): LGHDT, YNNKEL (reference sequence). The CDR3: CASSQELQGAEAFF. The CDR3 coding sequence is TGTGCCAGCAGCCAAGAGTTACAGGGCGCTGAAGCTTTCTTT.

A few counts support this clone. The rearrangement joins TRBV11-2 to TRBJ2-1; possible D gene TRBD2, 5 bases. The V gene lost 7 bases and the J gene lost 2 bases, with 12 bases spanning the gap. The germline V gene has CDR1 SGHAT and CDR2 FQNNGV. The CDR3 has 14 residues. CDR3 region: CASISGSAYNEQFF. Written as DNA, the CDR3 is TGTGCCAGCATCTCCGGTAGCGCCTACAATGAGCAGTTCTTC.

This chain links TRBV12-5 with TRBJ1-2; 10 nucleotides match TRBD1. The V and J ends lost 4 bases and 6 bases, in that order; junction bases with no gene match: 2. The CDR3 consists of 13 residues. The germline V gene encodes CDR1 LGHNT and CDR2 FRNRAP. The CDR3 coding sequence is TGTGCTAGTGGTTCCGGGACAGGGGATGGCTACACCTTC. Amino acid sequence: CASGSGTGDGYTF.

This chain links TRBV5-4 with TRBJ1-3; D gene unclear. The CDR3 consists of 13 residues. Germline V gene lookup returns CDR1 SGHNT and CDR2 YYREEE (reference sequence). The ends were cut back, 2 bases at V and 9 bases at J, with 12 bases in the middle. The chain's CDR3 is CASSFLESRTIYF. The CDR3 nucleotides read TGTGCCAGCAGCTTTCTAGAGTCTCGCACCATATATTTT.

The chain combines TRBV9 with TRBJ1-3, with 8 positions matching TRBD1. This CDR3 is 17 amino acids long. V lost 1 base, J lost 0 bases, and 6 bases stayed unmatched. Germline CDR1 SGDLS, CDR2 YYNGEE. The CDR3 loop is CASSVNRGTFSGNTIYF. In DNA form, the CDR3 reads TGTGCCAGCAGCGTAAACAGGGGGACCTTCTCTGGAAACACCATATATTTT.

The V and J genes are TRBV6-5 and TRBJ2-1, with TRBD2 as a possible D gene (5 bases). The V and J ends lost 7 bases and 0 bases respectively, with 13 bases between them. Per germline, CDR1 MNHEY and CDR2 SVGAGI. The CDR3 loop spans 15 amino acids. The DNA for the CDR3 is TGTGCCAGCATCCCTCGGGGTAGCTCCTACAATGAGCAGTTCTTC. Translated: CASIPRGSSYNEQFF.

The chain employs TRBV6-5 and TRBJ1-2; D uncertain. The V and J ends lost 0 bases and 2 bases respectively, with 7 bases between them. This CDR3 has 14 amino acids. Germline CDR1 and CDR2: MNHEY and SVGAGI. CDR3 region: CASSYSPVNYGYTF. The CDR3 DNA reads as TGTGCCAGCAGTTACTCGCCAGTCAACTATGGCTACACCTTC.

The V call is TRBV4-2, the J call TRBJ2-3; the match to TRBD2 covers 8 bases. Germline V gene data show CDR1 as LGHNA and CDR2 as YNFKEQ. CDR3 size: 18 residues. Losses at the gene ends were 2 bases for V and 0 bases for J; bases not matched to a gene: 10. The CDR3 protein is CASSQPGAGAHSTDTQYF. DNA of the CDR3: TGTGCCAGCAGCCAACCGGGAGCGGGGGCTCATAGCACAGATACGCAGTATTTT.

This clone was seen just once. The chain joins TRBV19 to TRBJ1-2; possibly TRBD1 for D (5 bases). The CDR3 has 13 amino acids. CDR1 and CDR2 from the germline V gene are LNHDA and SQIVND (reference sequence). V was pared by 4 bases and J by 7 bases, with 13 bases between. The CDR3 loop is CASSSTGFSGYTF. The CDR3 bases are TGTGCCAGTAGTAGTACAGGTTTTTCTGGCTACACCTTC.

This clone came up a few times. The gene calls are TRBV25-1 and TRBJ1-6; weak D call: TRBD1 (6 bases). V lost 6 bases, J lost 9 bases, and 15 bases lay in between. This CDR3 is built from 14 residues. CDR1 is MGHDK, CDR2 SYGVNS, per germline. Here the CDR3 DNA reads TGTGCCAGCAGCCCTAACAGGGTCCCTTCACCCCTCCACTTT. It is translated as CASSPNRVPSPLHF.

This sequence joins TRBV12-3 or TRBV12-4 and TRBJ2-5, with 7 bases that match TRBD1. This CDR3 contains 13 residues. Trimming took 6 bases from V and 4 from J; bases not matched to a gene: 5. CDR3 nucleotide sequence: TGTGCCAGCAGCCCAGGGGGACGAGAGACCCAGTACTTC. Translating gives CASSPGGRETQYF.

V and J are TRBV6-5 and TRBJ2-7, with TRBD1 identical over 8 bases. There are 15 residues in the CDR3. Germline V gene lookup returns CDR1 MNHEY and CDR2 SVGAGI. The junction had 8 bases not matched to a gene; V was cut back by 5 bases and J by 2 bases. The CDR3 region is CASSPSDRGAYEQYF. The CDR3 nucleotides read TGTGCCAGCAGTCCCTCAGACAGGGGTGCCTACGAGCAGTACTTC.

The rearrangement links TRBV25-1 to TRBJ1-1; 9 bases align to TRBD1. The V gene's germline CDR1 is MGHDK and CDR2 SYGVNS. Trimming took 6 bases from V and 2 from J; bases not matched to a gene: 10. The CDR3 extends over 16 amino acids. The CDR3 reads CASSDIRDRDNTEAFF. In DNA, the CDR3 is TGTGCCAGCAGCGACATCCGGGACAGGGACAACACTGAAGCTTTCTTT.

The chain uses TRBV7-2 and TRBJ1-2, with a tentative D call TRBD1 (6 bases). CDR3 length: 15 residues. Germline V gene lookup returns CDR1 SGHTA and CDR2 FQGNSA. Trimming left V 1 base short and J 3 bases short, with 12 bases between. The CDR3 loop reads CASSLGGQGYYGYTF. CDR3 coding DNA: TGTGCCAGCAGCTTAGGTGGGCAGGGGTACTATGGCTACACCTTC.

The chain employs TRBV7-9 and TRBJ2-1; 7 bases agree with TRBD2. The V gene's germline CDR1 is SEHNR and CDR2 FQNEAQ (reference sequence). The CDR3 extends over 17 amino acids. Trimming removed 1 base from V and 8 bases from J; junction bases left unmatched: 14. The CDR3 DNA is TGTGCCAGCAGCTTAGGGAGTACCGGGGGGAACGACGATGAGCAGTTCTTC. Translating gives CASSLGSTGGNDDEQFF.

The chain is built from TRBV5-1 and TRBJ2-5; 12 nucleotides line up with TRBD1. Trimming removed 4 bases from V and 5 bases from J; junction bases left unmatched: 6. CDR1 is SGHRS, CDR2 YFSETQ, per germline. The CDR3 totals 15 residues. CDR3 protein: CASSLGQGAGETQYF. The CDR3 region has the DNA TGCGCCAGCAGCCTGGGACAGGGGGCCGGGGAGACCCAGTACTTC. The full variable domain, rest sourced from reference TRBV5-1 and TRBJ2-5, is KAGVTQTPRYLIKTRGQQVTLSCSPISGHRSVSWYQQTPGQGLQFLFEYFSETQRNKGNFPGRFSGRQFSNSRSEMNVSTLELGDSALYLCASSLGQGAGETQYFGPGTRLLVL.

This chain connects TRBV4-1 to TRBJ1-3; 7 bases fit TRBD1. The V segment lost 2 bases and the J segment 0 bases; nucleotides outside the gene matches: 10. Germline V lookup: CDR1 MGHRA, CDR2 YSYEKL. The CDR3 is 18 amino acids. The CDR3 nucleotides are TGCGCCAGCAGCCAAAGAAGAGGGGACAGCCACTCTGGAAACACCATATATTTT. Residues: CASSQRRGDSHSGNTIYF.

The rearrangement joins TRBV14 to TRBJ1-4; D gene unclear. Trimming removed 2 bases at V and 3 bases at J, with 10 bases between. This CDR3 contains 15 residues. Germline CDR1 SGHDN, CDR2 FVKESK. In DNA, the CDR3 is TGTGCCAGCAGCCAATATCACAGTTCTAATGAAAAACTGTTTTTT. This translates into CASSQYHSSNEKLFF. Full variable domain (remainder filled in from reference TRBV14 and TRBJ1-4): EAGVTQFPSHSVIEKGQTVTLRCDPISGHDNLYWYRRVMGKEIKFLLHFVKESKQDESGMPNNRFLAERTGGTYSTLKVQPAELEDSGVYFCASSQYHSSNEKLFFGSGTQLSVL.

This chain's CDR3 is CAWHRGHGEAFF. In DNA, the CDR3 is TGTGCCTGGCACAGGGGCCACGGTGAAGCTTTCTTT. This sequence joins TRBV30 and TRBJ1-1; 7 bases are a match to TRBD1. J gave up 7 bases and V 5 bases, and 7 bases lay outside the gene matches. The germline V gene has CDR1 GTSNPN and CDR2 SVGIG (reference sequence). This CDR3 comprises 12 residues. Complete variable domain (other parts from reference TRBV30 and TRBJ1-1): SQTIHQWPATLVQPVGSPLSLECTVEGTSNPNLYWYRQAAGRGLQLLFYSVGIGQISSEVPQNLSASRPQDRQFILSSKKLLLSDSGFYLCAWHRGHGEAFFGQGTRLTVV.

The chain has TRBV5-1 and TRBJ2-3, with 8 nucleotides matching TRBD2. V lost 4 bases to trimming and J lost 4 bases; unmatched junction nucleotides: 8. Germline V lookup: CDR1 SGHRS, CDR2 YFSETQ. The CDR3 spans 15 residues. CDR3 residues: CASSLSGEGADTQYF. CDR3 nucleotides: TGCGCCAGCAGCCTTAGCGGGGAGGGGGCAGATACGCAGTATTTT.

This chain uses TRBV2 with TRBJ1-6, with 7 bases that match TRBD1. V was pared by 6 bases and J by 5 bases, with 16 bases of the junction left unmatched. The germline V gene has CDR1 SNHLY and CDR2 FYNNEI. This CDR3 is 18 amino acids long. CDR3: CASRARQGPSPDNSPLHF. CDR3 coding DNA: TGTGCCAGCAGAGCGAGACAGGGCCCTAGCCCAGATAATTCACCCCTCCACTTT. The full variable domain, its missing parts supplied by reference TRBV2 and TRBJ1-6, is EPEVTQTPSHQVTQMGQEVILRCVPISNHLYFYWYRQILGQKVEFLVSFYNNEISEKSEIFDDQFSVERPDGSNFTLKIRSTKLEDSAMYFCASRARQGPSPDNSPLHFGNGTRLTVT.

This clone has only one observation. The chain links TRBV6-5 to TRBJ2-7, with TRBD1 matching 9 bases. V gave up 2 bases and J gave up 4 bases; unmatched junction bases: 3. Germline CDR1 and CDR2: MNHEY and SVGAGI. The CDR3 consists of 14 residues. CDR3 amino acids: CASSYGQGKYEQYF. CDR3 DNA sequence: TGTGCCAGCAGTTACGGACAGGGGAAGTACGAGCAGTACTTC.

This clone was found once. This chain links TRBV12-5 with TRBJ1-6, with D maybe TRBD1 (5 bases). Trimming shortened V by 1 base and J by 7 bases, and 11 bases separated the two germline ends. The CDR3 is 15 residues long. The germline gives CDR1 LGHNT, CDR2 FRNRAP. The CDR3 DNA reads TGTGCTAGTGGTTTGGGGGACGGAGGGAATTCACCCCTCCACTTT. Translation gives CASGLGDGGNSPLHF.

The J gene is TRBJ2-3, the V gene TRBV9, with D possibly matching TRBD2 (5 bases). The length of the CDR3 is 14 residues. Trimming took off 3 bases at V and 0 bases at J, with 8 bases between the two ends. Looked up from germline, CDR1 is SGDLS and CDR2 is YYNGEE. The CDR3, as DNA: TGTGCCAGCAGCGGAGGACTGAGCACAGATACGCAGTATTTT. It specifies CASSGGLSTDTQYF.

This clone came up once. The rearrangement links TRBV25-1 to TRBJ2-5; TRBD1 is a possible D gene (6 bases). The CDR3 contains 18 residues. Per germline, CDR1 MGHDK and CDR2 SYGVNS. The V end lost 7 bases, the J end lost 1 base, and 25 bases lay between the germline ends. The DNA for the CDR3 is TGTGCCAGCACAGGCCAACCGGGGACATCAATCGGCCAAGAGACCCAGTACTTC. It yields the protein CASTGQPGTSIGQETQYF.

This sequence joins TRBV6-5 and TRBJ1-1; 9 bases map to TRBD1. Germline CDR1 MNHEY, CDR2 SVGAGI. The CDR3 has 13 amino acids. The ends lost 6 bases at V and 6 bases at J; junction bases unmatched: 5. The CDR3 is CASRWTGVAEAFF. In DNA, the CDR3 is TGTGCCAGCAGGTGGACAGGGGTTGCTGAAGCTTTCTTT.

The J gene is TRBJ2-1, the V gene TRBV6-1, with TRBD1 matching over 9 bases. The CDR3 contains 15 residues. In germline, CDR1 is MNHNS, CDR2 SASEGT. The ends lost 5 bases at V and 3 bases at J; junction bases unmatched: 5. The CDR3 coding sequence is TGTGCCAGCAGTATCCCGGGACAGGGCTACAATGAGCAGTTCTTC. Encoded protein: CASSIPGQGYNEQFF.

The V call is TRBV7-9, the J call TRBJ2-3; no reliable D call. The germline gives CDR1 SEHNR, CDR2 FQNEAQ (reference sequence). The length of the CDR3 is 14 residues. With 3 bases removed from V and 7 bases from J, the gap between germline ends came to 14 bases. CDR3 sequence (DNA): TGTGCCAGCAGCTTTTTGAGGTCTATAAATACGCAGTATTTT. Translation gives CASSFLRSINTQYF.